These 11 T cell receptor beta chains originate from one sample sequenced in a study of blood T cell repertoires in COVID-19 (TCRdb year 2020). Libraries were constructed by the immunoSEQ multiplex PCR assay. TCRdb mirrors the immuneACCESS table, restricted to in-frame sequences. Some clones are absent from its copies; in checked studies, under half trace to an unresolved V gene, and the reason for the others is unknown. This sample gives a few hundred thousand clones in total; approximately 87% of them show up just once. Of the sample, about 6% falls within the top ten clones. Source material: peripheral blood. These receptors were collected from a man aged 55 to 70 who had recovered from COVID-19.

The V gene is TRBV6-4, the J gene TRBJ2-5; 15 bases are a match to TRBD2. Germline V gene data show CDR1 as MRHNA and CDR2 as SNTAGT. V lost 5 bases to trimming and J lost 2 bases; unmatched junction nucleotides: 3. This CDR3 region has 16 residues. CDR3 DNA: TGTGCCAGCAGTCCCGGGACTAGCGGGGGGCAAGAGACCCAGTACTTC. Its translation: CASSPGTSGGQETQYF.

This clone was observed a handful of times. The gene calls are TRBV6-2 or TRBV6-3 and TRBJ1-2, with a weak D call TRBD1 (5 bases). Between the trimmed V and J ends, which lost 0 bases and 8 bases, there was a span of 10 bases. The CDR3 sequence is 13 residues long. Germline V gene lookup returns CDR1 MNHEY and CDR2 SVGEGT. CDR3 in amino acids: CASSYSGARGYTF. The CDR3, as DNA: TGTGCCAGCAGTTACTCAGGGGCGCGGGGCTACACCTTC.

In this sample, this clone turned up a few times. V usage is TRBV5-1 and J usage is TRBJ2-2; D unclear. Looked up from germline, CDR1 is SGHRS and CDR2 is YFSETQ. The V end was cut by 0 bases, the J end by 12 bases, with 9 bases between. This CDR3 spans 12 amino acids. CDR3 DNA sequence: TGCGCCAGCAGCTTGGATCTCTATCAGCTGTTTTTT. Translation: CASSLDLYQLFF.

V and J are TRBV5-5 and TRBJ1-2; D remains unclear. Between the trimmed V and J ends, which lost 4 bases and 3 bases, there was a span of 13 bases. This CDR3 comprises 14 residues. Germline V CDR1 and CDR2: SGHKS, YYEKEE (reference sequence). CDR3 sequence (DNA): TGTGCCAGCAGCGTGCCCCCACTCGACTATGGCTACACCTTC. Its protein product is CASSVPPLDYGYTF.

The chain employs TRBV30 and TRBJ2-7; D is possibly TRBD2 (6 bases). Between the trimmed V and J ends, which lost 4 bases and 3 bases, there was a span of 10 bases. The CDR3 consists of 12 residues. From germline, CDR1 is GTSNPN and CDR2 SVGIG (reference sequence). CDR3 nucleotide sequence: TGTGCCTGGAATCAGGGAGGCTACGAGCAGTACTTC. It translates to CAWNQGGYEQYF. The complete variable domain, with remaining parts taken from reference TRBV30 and TRBJ2-7, reads SQTIHQWPATLVQPVGSPLSLECTVEGTSNPNLYWYRQAAGRGLQLLFYSVGIGQISSEVPQNLSASRPQDRQFILSSKKLLLSDSGFYLCAWNQGGYEQYFGPGTRLTVT.

This chain uses TRBV11-2 with TRBJ2-1, with TRBD1 matching 7 bases. The CDR3 consists of 14 residues. Germline-derived CDR1 and CDR2 are SGHAT and FQNNGV. With V trimmed by 5 bases and J by 8 bases, 9 bases remained unmatched. In DNA form, the CDR3 reads TGTGCCAGCAGCCCCCAGACAGGGAACGATGAGCAGTTCTTC. Translated, it gives CASSPQTGNDEQFF.

The CDR3 DNA reads as TGTGCCAGCAGTCTAATCGGACAGGGCAAATACGAAAAACTGTTTTTT. Protein sequence: CASSLIGQGKYEKLFF. The rearrangement joins TRBV2 to TRBJ1-4; 8 bases are shared with TRBD1. V shed 5 bases and J 8 bases; nucleotides not matched to a gene: 13. Germline-derived CDR1 and CDR2 are SNHLY and FYNNEI. The CDR3 is made up of 16 amino acids. Supplemented by reference TRBV2 and TRBJ1-4, the full variable domain reads EPEVTQTPSHQVTQMGQEVILRCVPISNHLYFYWYRQILGQKVEFLVSFYNNEISEKSEIFDDQFSVERPDGSNFTLKIRSTKLEDSAMYFCASSLIGQGKYEKLFFGSGTQLSVL.

The rearrangement uses TRBV27 and TRBJ1-5; 9 bases are a match to TRBD1. The CDR3 consists of 17 residues. Germline-derived CDR1 and CDR2 are MNHEY and SMNVEV (reference sequence). The V segment lost 4 bases and the J segment 7 bases; nucleotides outside the gene matches: 14. The chain's CDR3 is CASSSTPGTGIDQPQHF. As DNA, the CDR3 is TGTGCCAGCAGTTCTACCCCAGGGACAGGGATTGACCAGCCCCAGCATTTT.

The chain is built from TRBV3-1 (or the pseudogene TRBV3-2) and TRBJ1-3; D unclear. The germline V gene encodes CDR1 LGHDT and CDR2 YNNKEL (reference sequence). V dropped 3 bases and J dropped 2 bases, with 8 bases sitting between them. The CDR3 runs 14 residues. The DNA of the CDR3 is TGTGCCAGCAGCCAGGGGAGTCCTGGAAACACCATATATTTT. This encodes CASSQGSPGNTIYF.

This chain joins TRBV6-5 and TRBJ2-5, with a tentative D call TRBD2 (5 bases). Per germline, CDR1 MNHEY and CDR2 SVGAGI. The ends were cut back, 4 bases at V and 5 bases at J, with 14 bases in the middle. The CDR3 consists of 14 residues. In DNA, the CDR3 is TGTGCCAGCAGTTCCCCGAGGGTAGGGGAGACCCAGTACTTC. It translates to CASSSPRVGETQYF.

This clone was seen once. The chain couples TRBV5-1 to TRBJ2-5, with 15 nucleotides matching TRBD2. The junction had 4 bases not matched to a gene; V was cut back by 4 bases and J by 3 bases. Germline CDR1 is SGHRS and CDR2 is YFSETQ. The CDR3 totals 16 residues. Here the CDR3 DNA reads TGCGCCAGCAGCCCGGGACTAGCGGGAGGCAAAGAGACCCAGTACTTC. It translates to CASSPGLAGGKETQYF.